This T cell receptor (beta chain) was identified in a study of chemoradiotherapy in HPV16-positive cancers. Study-wide context: Candidate HPV-specific clones and shared TCR motifs came from two HPV16-positive patients. Notes on the study in general: HPV-specific T cells were functionally defined from only a couple of HPV16-positive patients. During treatment, candidate HPV-specific clones and E7-related motifs expanded in tumor.

Samples were taken several times over chemoradiotherapy. The length of the CDR3 is 16 residues. V was trimmed by 5 bases and J by 0 bases, leaving 14 bases between them. Germline V gene lookup returns CDR1 SGHVS and CDR2 FQNEAQ. This clone is a singleton in its sample. What it binds is not known. Assay: immunoSEQ multiplex PCR; the TCRdb copy retains only in-frame clones and omits some. The top ten clones hold 1.3% of a sample with under 20,000 clones, around four fifths of them seen once. Sampling was conducted from a patient who underwent chemoradiotherapy. The source is a human donor with HPV-associated anogenital cancer. The rearrangement uses TRBV7-8 and TRBJ1-5, with D unresolved. CDR3 loop: CASSPLSQDSNQPQHF. CDR3 coding DNA: TGTGCCAGCAGCCCCCTAAGCCAGGATAGCAATCAGCCCCAGCATTTT. Looking up the rest from reference TRBV7-8 and TRBJ1-5 gives the full variable domain: GAGVSQSPRYKVAKRGQDVALRCDPISGHVSLFWYQQALGQGPEFLTYFQNEAQLDKSGLPSDRFFAERPEGSVSTLKIQRTQQEDSAVYLCASSPLSQDSNQPQHFGDGTRLSIL.